Below, one TCR beta chain is given with its context. This table comes from immunoSEQ multiplex PCR, and its TCRdb copy is limited to in-frame clones, with some not included. Of 150,000 to 200,000 clones in the sample, 84% were seen once. This entry is derived from a study of blood T cell repertoires in COVID-19. Participants were placed into cohorts based on the clinical history they reported. The clonotype was recovered from a man in his forties or fifties who had recovered from COVID-19. The sequencing input was PBMCs or T cells enriched from blood (not recorded which).

Here the CDR3 reads CASRTGQGSNTGELFF. CDR3 coding DNA: TGTGCCAGCAGGACGGGACAGGGTTCGAACACCGGGGAGCTGTTTTTT. V and J are TRBV2 and TRBJ2-2, with TRBD1 matching over 9 bases. V shed 6 bases and J 0 bases; nucleotides not matched to a gene: 5. This CDR3 spans 16 amino acids. From germline, CDR1 is SNHLY and CDR2 FYNNEI.